The 9 T cell receptor beta chains in this list originate from one sample, sequenced in a study of beta chain features in type 1 diabetes. Expressed TCRB transcripts were sequenced, since all the RNA that had been isolated was reverse transcribed. The protocol was immunoSEQ multiplex PCR, while the TCRdb copy is restricted to in-frame clones and leaves out a portion. The repertoire has roughly 250,000 clones, roughly 70% of them found once; the top ten carry 0.053%. What was sequenced was naive CD4+ T cells from blood. The receptors stem from a man aged 30-40 years in good health.

This clone was seen a handful of times. This chain uses TRBV7-7 with TRBJ2-5, with 13 positions matching TRBD2. CDR1 and CDR2 from the germline V gene are SSHAT and FNYEAQ (reference sequence). Trimming took 5 bases from V and 1 from J; bases not matched to a gene: 4. The CDR3 runs 16 residues. The CDR3 nucleotides are TGTGCCAGCAGCCCGGGACTAGCGGGGTTCCAAGAGACCCAGTACTTC. This translates into CASSPGLAGFQETQYF.

The chain has TRBV4-2 and TRBJ2-5; D gene uncertain. Trimming cost V 0 bases and J 7 bases, with 9 bases left between them. Germline CDR1 and CDR2: LGHNA and YNFKEQ. The CDR3 is made up of 13 amino acids. The CDR3 protein is CASSQDLPRTQYF. As DNA, the CDR3 is TGTGCCAGCAGCCAAGATCTCCCACGGACCCAGTACTTC.

This rearrangement joins TRBV30 to TRBJ2-5; 9 nucleotides align to TRBD2. With V trimmed by 3 bases and J by 10 bases, 3 bases remained unmatched. Germline CDR1 and CDR2: GTSNPN and SVGIG (reference sequence). This CDR3 is built from 11 residues. The CDR3 DNA follows: TGTGCCTGGAGGACTAGCGGCGGCCAGTACTTC. It encodes CAWRTSGGQYF.

The V call is TRBV28, the J call TRBJ2-5; unclear D gene. This CDR3 contains 12 residues. V lost 6 bases, J lost 4 bases, and 9 bases lay in between. Germline assignment: CDR1 MDHEN and CDR2 SYDVKM. The DNA for the CDR3 is TGTGCCAGCAGGGCGCGGTTAGAGACCCAGTACTTC. Translated: CASRARLETQYF.

V is TRBV29-1 and J is TRBJ2-6; 7 bases match TRBD1. The CDR3 totals 16 residues. V lost 4 bases, J lost 0 bases, and 6 bases stayed unmatched. In germline, CDR1 is SQVTM, CDR2 ANQGSEA. The CDR3: CSVVGTAYSGANVLTF. The CDR3 coding sequence is TGCAGCGTTGTTGGGACAGCTTACTCTGGGGCCAACGTCCTGACTTTC.

The chain recombines TRBV28 with TRBJ2-1, with D possibly matching TRBD2 (6 bases). Per germline, CDR1 MDHEN and CDR2 SYDVKM. The CDR3 spans 14 residues. Trimming cost V 6 bases and J 7 bases, with 16 bases left between them. As DNA, the CDR3 is TGTGCCAGCAGACCAGGGATCGGGAGAAATGAGCAGTTCTTC. Translation gives CASRPGIGRNEQFF.

The chain recombines TRBV5-4 with TRBJ2-3; no reliable D call. Germline CDR1 SGHNT, CDR2 YYREEE (reference sequence). The CDR3 has 13 amino acids. Trimming cost V 4 bases and J 5 bases, with 11 bases left between them. CDR3 in DNA: TGTGCCAGCAGCGCACCCATAGAAGATACGCAGTATTTT. Translation gives CASSAPIEDTQYF.

V and J are TRBV25-1 and TRBJ2-5, with D possibly matching TRBD2 (5 bases). The CDR3 is 18 residues long. From germline, CDR1 is MGHDK and CDR2 SYGVNS. Trimming removed 1 base at V and 3 bases at J, with 21 bases between. CDR3 sequence (DNA): TGTGCCAGCAGTGAATTTGTGGCGGGCGTGGCGGAGAAAGAGACCCAGTACTTC. It specifies CASSEFVAGVAEKETQYF.

The V and J genes are TRBV29-1 and TRBJ2-1; D unclear. The CDR3 is 12 residues long. The germline V gene has CDR1 SQVTM and CDR2 ANQGSEA. V lost 4 bases, J lost 2 bases, and 6 bases lay in between. This CDR3 is CSVGQAYNEQFF. The CDR3 nucleotides read TGCAGCGTTGGGCAGGCCTACAATGAGCAGTTCTTC.